The 24 T cell receptor beta chains presented below share a single source sample, sequenced in a study of blood T cells in healthy people across ages. A second roughly 6 to 12 cycle PCR used barcoded and J-beta primers. TCRdb ran MiXCR on the 5' RACE reads and lists one entry per CDR3 protein. The data contain over a million distinct CDR3 sequences, 40% to 45% of them seen just once; the ten biggest clones take up approximately 17%. The sample consisted of blood. The receptors stem from a woman in her sixties or seventies in good health.

Points on this clonotype: A much larger clone differs from this one at a single base, so this may be a read error. The V call is TRBV5-1, the J call TRBJ2-7; D remains ambiguous. The CDR3 extends over 14 amino acids. Germline CDR1 SGHRS, CDR2 YFSETQ. The CDR3, as DNA: TGCGCCGGCAGCTTGGACGGCCGAACCTACGAGCAGTACTTC. Protein: CAGSLDGRTYEQYF.

The rearrangement joins TRBV14 to TRBJ2-1; no reliable D call. CDR1 is SGHDN and CDR2 is FVKESK in the germline V gene. Between the trimmed V and J ends, which lost 1 base and 12 bases, there was a span of 10 bases. The CDR3 extends over 12 amino acids. The CDR3 loop reads CASSQASWAQFF. The CDR3 DNA sequence: TGTGCCAGCAGCCAAGCTAGTTGGGCGCAGTTCTTC. Using reference TRBV14 and TRBJ2-1 for the parts outside the CDR3, the full variable domain is EAGVTQFPSHSVIEKGQTVTLRCDPISGHDNLYWYRRVMGKEIKFLLHFVKESKQDESGMPNNRFLAERTGGTYSTLKVQPAELEDSGVYFCASSQASWAQFFGPGTRLTVL.

Concerning this clonotype itself: At one end, the junction sequence differs from germline, possibly due to a read error. V usage is TRBV13 and J usage is TRBJ2-7; D may correspond to TRBD1 or TRBD2 (6 bases each). Germline values: CDR1 PRHDT, CDR2 FYEKMQ (reference sequence). The length of the CDR3 is 15 residues. CDR3 in amino acids: CTSSLHRGHYEEQYF. As DNA, the CDR3 is TGTACCAGCAGCCTACACCGGGGGCATTACGAAGAGCAGTACTTC.

The V gene is TRBV12-3 or TRBV12-4, the J gene TRBJ2-1; D possibly matches TRBD1 or TRBD2 (5 bases each). V dropped 3 bases and J dropped 7 bases, with 13 bases sitting between them. The CDR3 has 14 amino acids. The CDR3 reads CASSFYRDANEQFF. DNA for the CDR3: TGTGCCAGCAGTTTCTACCGGGACGCGAATGAGCAGTTCTTC.

The gene calls are TRBV28 and TRBJ1-2; TRBD1 aligns across 7 bases. Germline CDR1 MDHEN, CDR2 SYDVKM. This CDR3 is built from 15 residues. V shed 6 bases, J shed 2 bases, and the junction held 9 bases outside the gene matches. CDR3 DNA: TGTGCCAGCAGAATTAGGACAGGCCCAAACTATGGCTACACCTTC. Protein sequence: CASRIRTGPNYGYTF.

The gene calls are TRBV24-1 and TRBJ2-7; D is undetermined. Germline V gene lookup returns CDR1 KGHDR and CDR2 SFDVKD. Trimming removed 6 bases at V and 2 bases at J, with 13 bases between. The CDR3 has 14 residues. For the CDR3, the DNA is TGTGCCACCAGTACCCAGGACGTGCCCTACGAGCAGTACTTC. Protein sequence: CATSTQDVPYEQYF.

This chain links TRBV29-1 with TRBJ2-7; 9 positions agree with TRBD2. The V segment lost 6 bases and the J segment 7 bases; nucleotides outside the gene matches: 7. Germline lookup yields CDR1 SQVTM and CDR2 ANQGSEA. This CDR3 is built from 12 residues. The CDR3 spells CSVVAGVFEQYF. CDR3 bases: TGCAGCGTCGTAGCGGGAGTGTTTGAGCAGTACTTC.

The chain carries TRBV4-2 and TRBJ2-1; 9 positions agree with TRBD2. The germline V gene has CDR1 LGHNA and CDR2 YNFKEQ. This CDR3 has 16 amino acids. The V and J ends lost 1 base and 4 bases, in that order; junction bases with no gene match: 5. The CDR3: CASSQGQLAGYNEQFF. DNA of the CDR3: TGTGCCAGCAGCCAAGGCCAACTAGCGGGTTACAATGAGCAGTTCTTC.

The V gene is TRBV10-2, the J gene TRBJ2-1; 8 bases map to TRBD2. Per the germline V gene, CDR1 is WSHSY and CDR2 is SAAADI. The CDR3 spans 17 residues. Trimming removed 8 bases from V and 6 bases from J; junction bases left unmatched: 18. For the CDR3, the DNA is TGCGCCAGCGCCGGGCCCAGCGGGAGTATTAGGGCCAATGAGCAGTTCTTC. Amino acid sequence: CASAGPSGSIRANEQFF.

The chain recombines TRBV5-1 with TRBJ1-2; 9 positions agree with TRBD1. Trimming took 4 bases from V and 1 from J; bases not matched to a gene: 5. Germline values: CDR1 SGHRS, CDR2 YFSETQ. The CDR3 has 15 residues. The CDR3, as DNA: TGCGCCAGCAGCCCGGGGACAGGGAGTAACTATGGCTACACCTTC. Translation: CASSPGTGSNYGYTF.

This clonotype was picked up a small number of times. The rearrangement links TRBV9 to TRBJ2-7; 10 nucleotides agree with TRBD2. This CDR3 has 15 amino acids. Looked up from germline, CDR1 is SGDLS and CDR2 is YYNGEE. The V segment lost 4 bases and the J segment 5 bases; nucleotides outside the gene matches: 9. The CDR3, as DNA: TGTGCCAGCAGCATCGGACTAGCGGAGGGAAACGAGCAGTACTTC. Its translation: CASSIGLAEGNEQYF. The full variable domain, its missing parts supplied by reference TRBV9 and TRBJ2-7, is DSGVTQTPKHLITATGQRVTLRCSPRSGDLSVYWYQQSLDQGLQFLIQYYNGEERAKGNILERFSAQQFPDLHSELNLSSLELGDSALYFCASSIGLAEGNEQYFGPGTRLTVT.

The rearrangement uses TRBV9 and TRBJ2-2; TRBD2 might be the D (5 bases). Germline CDR1 SGDLS, CDR2 YYNGEE. This CDR3 contains 15 residues. V shed 2 bases and J shed 1 base, with 9 bases lying between them. The CDR3 DNA reads as TGTGCCAGCAGCGTCGACGGAGGGAACACCGGGGAGCTGTTTTTT. This encodes CASSVDGGNTGELFF.

This clonotype has only one observation. The chain links TRBV5-1 to TRBJ2-7, with TRBD1 matching 7 bases. This CDR3 region has 12 residues. CDR1 is SGHRS and CDR2 is YFSETQ in the germline V gene. V dropped 5 bases and J dropped 6; count of bases not matched to a gene: 5. CDR3: CASRTGEGEQYF. The CDR3 DNA reads as TGCGCCAGCAGAACAGGGGAAGGCGAGCAGTACTTC.

This clonotype was picked up one time. A read error may account for a junction end that differs from germline. The chain uses TRBV5-1 and TRBJ1-2; 8 nucleotides align to TRBD1. This CDR3 comprises 14 residues. The germline gives CDR1 SGHRS, CDR2 YFSETQ. The CDR3 here is CTSSLGDRRYGYTF. Written as DNA, the CDR3 is TGCACCAGCAGCTTGGGGGACAGGCGCTATGGCTACACCTTC.

V gene TRBV27 combines with J gene TRBJ2-4, with D perhaps given as TRBD1 or TRBD2 (6 bases each). The J call is doubtful: the DNA matches TRBJ2-7 better. This CDR3 has 14 residues. Germline V lookup: CDR1 MNHEY, CDR2 SMNVEV (reference sequence). CDR3 DNA: TGTGCCAGCAGTTTAGGTGAGGGGGGCTACGAGCAGTACTTC. It translates to CASSLGEGGYEQYF.

The V call is TRBV9, the J call TRBJ2-1; D perhaps matches TRBD2 (6 bases). Germline V gene lookup returns CDR1 SGDLS and CDR2 YYNGEE. Between the trimmed V and J ends, which lost 1 base and 1 base, there was a span of 12 bases. The CDR3 covers 16 residues. The CDR3, as DNA: TGTGCCAGCAGCGTAACCGGGAGTAGGTCCTACAATGAGCAGTTCTTC. It yields the protein CASSVTGSRSYNEQFF. The complete variable domain, with remaining parts taken from reference TRBV9 and TRBJ2-1, reads DSGVTQTPKHLITATGQRVTLRCSPRSGDLSVYWYQQSLDQGLQFLIQYYNGEERAKGNILERFSAQQFPDLHSELNLSSLELGDSALYFCASSVTGSRSYNEQFFGPGTRLTVL.

The chain has TRBV5-1 and TRBJ2-7; the match to TRBD1 covers 12 bases. With V trimmed by 4 bases and J by 5 bases, 7 bases remained unmatched. This CDR3 is 15 amino acids long. Germline V gene lookup returns CDR1 SGHRS and CDR2 YFSETQ. CDR3 nucleotides: TGCGCCAGCAGCCCGGGACAGGGGGCTTTCCACGAGCAGTACTTC. Translation: CASSPGQGAFHEQYF.

V usage is TRBV5-1 and J usage is TRBJ2-4; tentatively, D is TRBD1 (6 bases). The CDR3 spans 15 residues. V gave up 0 bases and J gave up 13 bases, with 20 bases separating them. Germline V CDR1 and CDR2: SGHRS, YFSETQ. This chain's CDR3 is CASSLGQGINEEQYF. CDR3 bases: TGCGCCAGCAGCTTGGGCCAGGGGATTAACGAGGAGCAGTACTTC.

V and J are TRBV29-1 and TRBJ2-1; 9 nucleotides align to TRBD1. The tail of the sequence fits TRBJ2-7 better, so the J call may be wrong. CDR3 size: 15 residues. Per germline, CDR1 SQVTM and CDR2 ANQGSEA. The CDR3 DNA reads as TGCAGCGTTGAAGTTGGGACAGGGCTTCTCAATGAGCAGTACTTC. Amino acids: CSVEVGTGLLNEQYF.

This clonotype showed up just a few times. The chain carries TRBV6-2 or TRBV6-3 and TRBJ2-3; 8 bases agree with TRBD1. CDR1 MNHEY and CDR2 SVGEGT come from the germline V gene. Trimming at V came to 7 bases and at J to 3 bases, leaving 9 bases not matched to a gene. This CDR3 spans 15 amino acids. In DNA form, the CDR3 reads TGTGCCAGCAACCCCCCGGGACAGGCAACAGATACGCAGTATTTT. Translating gives CASNPPGQATDTQYF.

The chain links TRBV28 to TRBJ2-1; 11 bases line up with TRBD2. This CDR3 comprises 15 residues. Germline CDR1 and CDR2: MDHEN and SYDVKM. V was pared by 3 bases and J by 6 bases, with 4 bases of the junction left unmatched. CDR3 bases: TGTGCCAGCAGTTTCGGACTAGCGGGTAGCAATGAGCAGTTCTTC. Amino acid sequence: CASSFGLAGSNEQFF.

This clonotype was seen only a few times. The chain recombines TRBV27 with TRBJ2-5; D unclear. From germline, CDR1 is MNHEY and CDR2 SMNVEV (reference sequence). V was cut by 1 base and J by 2 bases, with 8 bases left in between. The CDR3 loop spans 14 amino acids. The CDR3 nucleotides read TGTGCCAGCAGTTTATACGGGCTTCAAGAGACCCAGTACTTC. Translated, it gives CASSLYGLQETQYF.

This clonotype was detected a few times. The chain recombines TRBV20-1 with TRBJ2-7, with TRBD2 matching 8 bases. CDR1 is DFQATT, CDR2 SNEGSKA, per germline (reference sequence). The CDR3 sequence is 14 residues long. V was pared by 6 bases and J by 1 base, with 8 bases of the junction left unmatched. CDR3 sequence (DNA): TGCAGTGCCGCCCAGGGACTAGAGTCCTACGAGCAGTACTTC. This encodes CSAAQGLESYEQYF.

This clonotype showed up many times. The chain is built from TRBV6-2 or TRBV6-3 and TRBJ2-1; TRBD1 matches at 8 bases. This CDR3 spans 15 amino acids. V lost 2 bases and J lost 4; bases outside the gene matches: 4. Germline lookup yields CDR1 MNHEY and CDR2 SVGEGT. The DNA of the CDR3 is TGTGCCAGCAGTTACGGGACAGGAATATACAATGAGCAGTTCTTC. This translates into CASSYGTGIYNEQFF.